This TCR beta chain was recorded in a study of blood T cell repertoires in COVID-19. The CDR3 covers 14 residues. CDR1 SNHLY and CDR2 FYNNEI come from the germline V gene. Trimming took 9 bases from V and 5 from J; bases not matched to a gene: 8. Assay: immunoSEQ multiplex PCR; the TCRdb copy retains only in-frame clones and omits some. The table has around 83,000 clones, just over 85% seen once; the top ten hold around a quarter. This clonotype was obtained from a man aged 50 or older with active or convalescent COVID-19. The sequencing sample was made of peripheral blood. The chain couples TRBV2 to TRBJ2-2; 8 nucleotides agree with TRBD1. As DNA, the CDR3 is TGTGCCAGATCGCCCACAGGGGGGACCGGGGAGCTGTTTTTT. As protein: CARSPTGGTGELFF.